These 25 T cell receptor beta chains originate from one sample sequenced in a study of STAT5B mutations in CD4+ large granular lymphocyte leukemia. The protocol was immunoSEQ multiplex PCR, while the TCRdb copy is restricted to in-frame clones and leaves out a portion. The data show approximately 40,000 clones, more than 80% seen once. Sample: CD4+ T cells from blood buffy coats. All receptors derive from a human donor in good health.

V is TRBV7-9 and J is TRBJ2-5; D is possibly TRBD1 (6 bases). The DNA end is a closer match to TRBJ2-7, so the J assignment may be wrong. The CDR3 has 15 residues. Per germline, CDR1 SEHNR and CDR2 FQNEAQ (reference sequence). Here the CDR3 DNA reads TGTGCCAGCAGTAGGGGACATGGGGGCTCCTACGAGCAGTACTTC. Residues: CASSRGHGGSYEQYF.

This sequence joins TRBV19 and TRBJ2-3, with 8 bases that match TRBD1. J was trimmed by 2 bases and V by 5 bases; bases with no gene match: 3. This CDR3 region has 14 residues. The germline V gene encodes CDR1 LNHDA and CDR2 SQIVND (reference sequence). The CDR3 DNA is TGTGCCAGTAGTGACAGGGGTCTCACAGATACGCAGTATTTT. It yields the protein CASSDRGLTDTQYF.

This clone was observed a few times. J is TRBJ1-1 and V is TRBV19; D remains unclear. Germline V lookup: CDR1 LNHDA, CDR2 SQIVND (reference sequence). The CDR3 is made up of 11 amino acids. Trimming stripped 4 bases from V and 8 bases from J, with 8 bases between. DNA of the CDR3: TGTGCCAGTAGTACCTACTTAGAAGCTTTCTTT. This gives the protein CASSTYLEAFF.

The rearrangement uses TRBV5-4 and TRBJ2-5, with 10 bases aligning to TRBD2. Germline lookup yields CDR1 SGHNT and CDR2 YYREEE (reference sequence). Germline trimming cut 4 bases from V and 1 base from J; bases unmatched to any gene: 1. This CDR3 has 14 residues. The CDR3 region has the DNA TGTGCCAGCAGCCCTAGCGGGGGCCAAGAGACCCAGTACTTC. Its protein is CASSPSGGQETQYF.

The rearrangement uses TRBV6-4 and TRBJ1-5; 10 bases are a match to TRBD1. This CDR3 spans 15 amino acids. The V gene end was trimmed by 3 bases and the J gene end by 7 bases; junction bases not matched to a gene: 6. CDR1 and CDR2 (germline): MRHNA, SNTAGT. The CDR3 here is CASSEKTGGWQPQHF. The CDR3 coding sequence is TGTGCCAGCAGTGAAAAGACAGGGGGCTGGCAGCCCCAGCATTTT.

The chain links TRBV5-4 to TRBJ2-3; D is unclear. CDR1 SGHNT and CDR2 YYREEE come from the germline V gene (reference sequence). Trimming stripped 0 bases from V and 2 bases from J, with 4 bases between. The CDR3 sequence is 13 residues long. CDR3 sequence (DNA): TGTGCCAGCAGCTTGGTGGCCACAGATACGCAGTATTTT. Residues: CASSLVATDTQYF.

This clone was seen only once. The rearrangement links TRBV5-8 to TRBJ1-5; a possible D gene is TRBD1 (5 bases). CDR3 length: 13 residues. The V end lost 4 bases, the J end lost 2 bases, and 7 bases lay between the germline ends. From germline, CDR1 is SGHTS and CDR2 YDEGEE. The CDR3 spells CASSPGGNQPQHF. The CDR3 bases are TGTGCCAGCAGCCCGGGGGGCAATCAGCCCCAGCATTTT.

The gene calls are TRBV29-1 and TRBJ2-3; TRBD1 matches 9 bases. This CDR3 region has 16 residues. J lost 4 bases, V lost 6 bases, and 14 bases had no gene match. Germline assignment: CDR1 SQVTM and CDR2 ANQGSEA. CDR3 amino acids: CSVNVPTGQGSDTQYF. The CDR3 nucleotides are TGCAGCGTAAATGTACCCACCGGACAGGGGTCAGATACGCAGTATTTT.

The chain has TRBV10-3 and TRBJ1-6; weak D call: TRBD1 (6 bases). Between the trimmed V and J ends, which lost 4 bases and 5 bases, there was a span of 12 bases. This CDR3 spans 15 amino acids. Germline loops: CDR1 ENHRY, CDR2 SYGVKD. CDR3 region: CAISGGTPDNSPLHF. CDR3 in DNA: TGTGCCATCAGTGGAGGGACACCCGATAATTCACCCCTCCACTTT.

This clone was seen a few times. V usage is TRBV11-2 and J usage is TRBJ2-4; 8 bases agree with TRBD1. Trimming at V came to 5 bases and at J to 2 bases, leaving 2 bases not matched to a gene. CDR3 length: 14 residues. CDR1 and CDR2 from the germline V gene are SGHAT and FQNNGV. The CDR3 nucleotides read TGTGCCAGCAGCCCCAGGGGGCCCAAAAACATTCAGTACTTC. Amino acids: CASSPRGPKNIQYF. Full variable domain (rest looked up from reference TRBV11-2 and TRBJ2-4): EAGVAQSPRYKIIEKRQSVAFWCNPISGHATLYWYQQILGQGPKLLIQFQNNGVVDDSQLPKDRFSAERLKGVDSTLKIQPAKLEDSAVYLCASSPRGPKNIQYFGAGTRLSVL.

This clone was seen just once. The rearrangement uses TRBV11-1 and TRBJ2-5; tentatively, D is TRBD2 (5 bases). CDR3 size: 13 residues. Germline lookup yields CDR1 SGHAT and CDR2 FQDESV (reference sequence). Trimming left V 7 bases short and J 4 bases short, with 13 bases between. CDR3 bases: TGTGCCAGCACCCCAAGCGCGGGAGAGACCCAGTACTTC. As protein: CASTPSAGETQYF.

The chain carries TRBV2 and TRBJ2-5; 11 bases are shared with TRBD1. From germline, CDR1 is SNHLY and CDR2 FYNNEI. The CDR3 runs to 15 residues. V was pared by 4 bases and J by 4 bases, with 5 bases of the junction left unmatched. In DNA form, the CDR3 reads TGTGCCAGCAGTGGGACAGGGGGCCTGGGAGAGACCCAGTACTTC. Translated, it gives CASSGTGGLGETQYF.

V gene TRBV18 combines with J gene TRBJ2-5; 7 nucleotides align to TRBD1. The CDR3 contains 13 residues. The germline V gene has CDR1 KGHSH and CDR2 LQKENI. Trimming cost V 3 bases and J 2 bases; bases outside gene matches: 0. This chain's CDR3 is CASSPGQQETQYF. Written as DNA, the CDR3 is TGTGCCAGCTCACCGGGACAGCAAGAGACCCAGTACTTC.

The genes are TRBV7-2 and TRBJ2-5, with a tentative D call TRBD1 (6 bases). The V end lost 8 bases, the J end lost 4 bases, and 20 bases lay between the germline ends. This CDR3 contains 15 residues. Per the germline V gene, CDR1 is SGHTA and CDR2 is FQGNSA. CDR3 residues: CASGRDRRLGETQYF. The CDR3 DNA follows: TGTGCCAGCGGTCGTGACAGGCGGCTGGGAGAGACCCAGTACTTC.

The chain employs TRBV9 and TRBJ2-1; D is ambiguous. Per the germline V gene, CDR1 is SGDLS and CDR2 is YYNGEE. V was trimmed by 4 bases and J by 5 bases, leaving 10 bases between them. The CDR3 totals 13 residues. The DNA of the CDR3 is TGTGCCAGCAGCTTAGTCCTCAACAATGAGCAGTTCTTC. Its translation is CASSLVLNNEQFF.

This clone was observed once. This chain joins TRBV7-3 and TRBJ2-3; tentatively, D is TRBD2 (5 bases). V gave up 5 bases and J gave up 0 bases, with 12 bases separating them. CDR3 length: 15 amino acids. CDR1 and CDR2 (germline): SGHTA, FQGTGA. CDR3 loop: CASSRGLGSTDTQYF. CDR3 DNA sequence: TGTGCCAGCAGCCGTGGACTGGGAAGCACAGATACGCAGTATTTT.

About this clone itself: This specimen includes other DNA sequences encoding the same CDR3. The V and J genes are TRBV29-1 and TRBJ2-1; TRBD1 or TRBD2 may be the D gene (5 bases each). Germline loops: CDR1 SQVTM, CDR2 ANQGSEA. V lost 0 bases, J lost 4 bases, and 19 bases lay in between. CDR3 length: 17 amino acids. Here the CDR3 DNA reads TGCAGCGTTGAAGACCTATTGGGACCGTTCCTTTACAATGAGCAGTTCTTC. Protein sequence: CSVEDLLGPFLYNEQFF.

The rearrangement joins TRBV2 to TRBJ1-2, with TRBD1 as a possible D gene (5 bases). V lost 11 bases to trimming and J lost 5 bases, with 15 bases between them. The CDR3 covers 12 residues. Germline CDR1 reads SNHLY; CDR2 reads FYNNEI. The DNA for the CDR3 is TGTGCCTCCCAAGGGGCAGCTTATGGCTACACCTTC. Its protein product is CASQGAAYGYTF.

The genes are TRBV6-6 and TRBJ2-7, with D possibly TRBD2 on 6 matching bases. Deletions cut 4 bases from V and 7 bases from J, with 14 bases between. The CDR3 covers 13 residues. Germline V gene lookup returns CDR1 MNHNY and CDR2 SVGAGI (reference sequence). The CDR3 coding sequence is TGTGCCAGCAGTTCCGCGGGACTTTTTGAGCAGTACTTC. Its protein product is CASSSAGLFEQYF.

J is TRBJ2-5 and V is TRBV5-1; D is tentatively TRBD1 or TRBD2 (6 bases each). This CDR3 contains 15 residues. Trimming shortened V by 3 bases and J by 1 base, and 13 bases separated the two germline ends. Germline V lookup: CDR1 SGHRS, CDR2 YFSETQ. The CDR3 nucleotides read TGCGCCAGCAGCTCGGGGGCTAGGACCCAAGAGACCCAGTACTTC. This codes for CASSSGARTQETQYF.

The rearrangement joins TRBV5-6 to TRBJ2-1, with TRBD2 identical over 7 bases. CDR3 size: 13 residues. Germline-derived CDR1 and CDR2 are SGHDT and YYEEEE. With V trimmed by 1 base and J by 9 bases, 4 bases remained unmatched. CDR3 in DNA: TGTGCCAGCAGCTTGACTAGCGTATCTGAGCAGTTCTTC. Translated, it gives CASSLTSVSEQFF.

The chain joins TRBV30 to TRBJ2-2, with D perhaps TRBD1 (6 bases). From germline, CDR1 is GTSNPN and CDR2 SVGIG (reference sequence). V lost 3 bases and J lost 1, with 18 bases in between. This CDR3 contains 17 residues. As DNA, the CDR3 is TGTGCCTGGAGGGACCAGAGGGGCAGGGGGAACACCGGGGAGCTGTTTTTT. Residues: CAWRDQRGRGNTGELFF.

This chain uses TRBV5-4 with TRBJ2-7; 10 bases line up with TRBD2. The CDR3 is 15 amino acids. Germline CDR1 SGHNT, CDR2 YYREEE (reference sequence). The junction had 9 bases not matched to a gene; V was cut back by 4 bases and J by 5 bases. The CDR3 coding sequence is TGTGCCAGCAGCCCTGGGACTAGCGTTTCCCACGAGCAGTACTTC. Translating gives CASSPGTSVSHEQYF.

This clone was counted between two and nine times. The chain links TRBV14 to TRBJ1-6; 7 bases map to TRBD1. The V gene end was trimmed by 1 base and the J gene end by 9 bases; junction bases not matched to a gene: 3. The CDR3 runs to 14 residues. Germline loops: CDR1 SGHDN, CDR2 FVKESK. The CDR3 bases are TGTGCCAGCAGCCAAGTGGCAGGGGGTTCACCCCTCCACTTT. It translates to CASSQVAGGSPLHF.

CDR3 nucleotide sequence: TGTGCTAGTGGTTTAGAGTCCCCCGGGGAGACCCAGTACTTC. This encodes CASGLESPGETQYF. The chain combines TRBV12-5 with TRBJ2-5; D remains unclear. The V gene lost 3 bases and the J gene lost 5 bases, with 13 bases spanning the gap. The germline CDR1 and CDR2 sequences are LGHNT and FRNRAP. CDR3 length equals 14 residues.